The text below deals with one T cell receptor (beta chain). This specimen belongs to a study of blood T cell repertoires in COVID-19. Study-level background: From T cells, B-cell-depleted T cells, or PBMCs came the material, which was cDNA or gDNA.

Methods used by the authors: Amplification of reference gene primers was used by the study to estimate nucleated cell counts. Some clones are missing from TCRdb's copy, which holds only in-frame ones; the method was immunoSEQ multiplex PCR. V, J and clone size are those of that table, while D and trimming were read from the DNA. The sample has around 31,000 clones, roughly 88% seen once. The V gene end was trimmed by 0 bases and the J gene end by 3 bases; junction bases not matched to a gene: 3. Per the germline V gene, CDR1 is LGHNA and CDR2 is YSLEER. The length of the CDR3 is 16 residues. Source material: peripheral blood. The chain is built from TRBV4-3 and TRBJ2-2, with 8 bases aligning to TRBD2. The clonotype originates from a man aged 60 to 69 with COVID-19, enrolled during active disease. This chain's CDR3 is CASSQDGRAHTGELFF. CDR3 bases: TGCGCCAGCAGCCAAGACGGGAGGGCCCACACCGGGGAGCTGTTTTTT.